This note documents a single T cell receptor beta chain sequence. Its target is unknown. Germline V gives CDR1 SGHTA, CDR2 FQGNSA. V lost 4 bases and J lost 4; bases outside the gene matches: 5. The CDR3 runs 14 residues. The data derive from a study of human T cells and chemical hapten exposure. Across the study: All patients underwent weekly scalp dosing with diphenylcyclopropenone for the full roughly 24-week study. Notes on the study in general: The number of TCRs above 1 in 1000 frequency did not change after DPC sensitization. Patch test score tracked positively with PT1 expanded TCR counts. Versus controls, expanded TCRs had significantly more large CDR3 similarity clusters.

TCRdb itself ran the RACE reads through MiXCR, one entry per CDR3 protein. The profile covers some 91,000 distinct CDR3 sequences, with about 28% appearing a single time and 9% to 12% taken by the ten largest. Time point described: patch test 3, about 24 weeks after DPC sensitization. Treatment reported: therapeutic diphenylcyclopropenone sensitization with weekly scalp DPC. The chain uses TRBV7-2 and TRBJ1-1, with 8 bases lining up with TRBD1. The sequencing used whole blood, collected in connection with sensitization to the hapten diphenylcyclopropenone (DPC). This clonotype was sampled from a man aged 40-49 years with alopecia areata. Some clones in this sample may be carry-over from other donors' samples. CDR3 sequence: CASSSGQGTTEAFF. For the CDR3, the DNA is TGTGCCAGCAGCTCCGGACAGGGAACCACTGAAGCTTTCTTT.